This TCR beta chain was captured in a study of blood T cell repertoires in COVID-19. Profiling relied on immunoSEQ multiplex PCR, and the TCRdb table lists in-frame clones only, not all of them. The data hold approximately 170,000 clones, with around 82% observed a single time. Sequencing was performed on peripheral blood. The receptor was derived from a human donor with acute or convalescent COVID-19. The donor label of this sample is uncertain.

Written as DNA, the CDR3 is TGTGCCAGCAGCCTCTCCGGGACTAGCGGGAGATGGGGATCCTACGAGCAGTACTTC. It codes for CASSLSGTSGRWGSYEQYF. V gene TRBV11-2 combines with J gene TRBJ2-7, with 14 bases fitting TRBD2. Germline CDR1 and CDR2: SGHAT and FQNNGV. Trimming took 5 bases from V and 1 from J; bases not matched to a gene: 13. CDR3 length: 19 amino acids.